This is a list of T cell receptor beta chains from one sample in a study of blood T cell repertoires in COVID-19. This table comes from immunoSEQ multiplex PCR, and its TCRdb copy is limited to in-frame clones, with some not included. The sample has about 280,000 clones; approximately 86% are singletons. Sample: peripheral blood. The receptors derive from a woman aged 25-40 years who had recovered from COVID-19. Both conserved end residues are part of each CDR3. D genes are given only for firm matches. Clone size, where shown, is once, few, many, or a class for clones that have expanded.

V	J	size	D	CDR3	DNA
TRBV2	TRBJ1-4	-	-	CASSEGGTANEKLFF	TGTGCCAGCAGTGAGGGGGGTACGGCTAATGAAAAACTGTTTTTT
TRBV28	TRBJ1-5	-	-	CASSLGAGPYSNQPQHF	TGTGCCAGCAGCCTAGGGGCAGGGCCCTATAGCAATCAGCCCCAGCATTTT
TRBV19	TRBJ2-1	-	TRBD2	CASSTWGWTSGSNEQFF	TGTGCCAGTAGTACCTGGGGGTGGACTAGCGGGAGTAATGAGCAGTTCTTC
TRBV7-9	TRBJ2-7	-	TRBD1	CASSLQTGLLPYEQYF	TGTGCCAGCAGCCTACAGACAGGGCTCCTGCCCTACGAGCAGTACTTC
TRBV7-6	TRBJ1-6	-	-	CASSLALGQRVNSPLHF	TGTGCCAGCAGCTTAGCGCTTGGACAGCGAGTGAATTCACCCCTCCACTTT
TRBV2	TRBJ2-3	-	TRBD2	CASSDTSGTSTDTQYF	TGTGCCAGCAGTGACACTAGCGGGACTAGCACAGATACGCAGTATTTT
TRBV6-5	TRBJ1-1	-	TRBD1	CASKDRAVGLADAFF	TGTGCCAGCAAGGACAGGGCGGTGGGACTGGCCGATGCTTTCTTT
TRBV6-2/TRBV6-3	TRBJ2-5	-	-	CASSYFTGWEETQYF	TGTGCCAGTAGTTACTTCACAGGGTGGGAAGAGACCCAGTACTTC
TRBV6-5	TRBJ1-1	-	-	CASSYSAGLNTEAFF	TGTGCCAGCAGTTACTCGGCGGGCCTGAACACTGAAGCTTTCTTT
TRBV6-5	TRBJ2-2	-	-	CASSSRTGELFF	TGTGCCAGCAGTTCCCGGACCGGGGAGCTGTTTTTT
TRBV6-1	TRBJ2-2	-	-	CASSEDRPTGELFF	TGTGCCAGCAGTGAAGACAGGCCCACCGGGGAGCTGTTTTTT
TRBV18	TRBJ1-1	-	-	CASSPQVESTEAFF	TGTGCCAGCTCACCACAGGTGGAGAGCACTGAAGCTTTCTTT
TRBV14	TRBJ1-6	-	-	CASSPGGNSPLHF	TGTGCCAGCAGCCCCGGCGGCAATTCACCCCTCCACTTT
TRBV3-1/TRBV3-2	TRBJ2-2	-	TRBD1	CATYSDRGGTGELFF	TGTGCCACCTATTCTGACAGGGGCGGCACCGGGGAGCTGTTTTTT
TRBV30	TRBJ1-2	once	-	CAWSDRDSGYTF	TGTGCCTGGAGTGACAGGGATTCTGGCTACACCTTC
TRBV28	TRBJ2-1	once	-	CASSSPAGTGNNEQFF	TGTGCCAGCAGTTCGCCCGCCGGGACTGGTAACAATGAGCAGTTCTTC
TRBV11-2	TRBJ1-1	-	TRBD1	CASRGIRGRGTEAFF	TGTGCCAGCAGAGGTATAAGGGGGCGCGGGACTGAAGCTTTCTTT
TRBV25-1	TRBJ2-3	-	TRBD1	CAYSTRTGTDTQYF	TGTGCCTATTCGACTCGGACAGGGACGGATACGCAGTATTTT
TRBV7-2	TRBJ1-2	-	-	CASSPSPGVHGYTF	TGTGCCAGCAGCCCCTCGCCAGGCGTGCATGGCTACACCTTC
TRBV3-1/TRBV3-2	TRBJ2-6	-	TRBD1	CASTSGTGLSGANVLTF	TGTGCCAGCACTTCCGGGACAGGGTTATCTGGGGCCAACGTCCTGACTTTC
TRBV4-1	TRBJ2-7	-	-	CASSPLRVQLYEQYF	TGCGCCAGCAGCCCTCTCCGGGTGCAGCTCTACGAGCAGTACTTC
TRBV19	TRBJ1-1	-	-	CASSISTAHNTEAFF	TGTGCCAGTAGTATTTCGACAGCTCATAACACTGAAGCTTTCTTT
TRBV7-2	TRBJ2-1	-	TRBD2	CASSLEASGLPYNEQFF	TGTGCCAGCAGCTTAGAGGCTAGCGGACTCCCCTACAATGAGCAGTTCTTC
TRBV7-9	TRBJ1-2	-	TRBD1	CASSSGTVPANYGYTF	TGTGCCAGCAGCTCCGGGACAGTGCCAGCTAACTATGGCTACACCTTC
TRBV4-3	TRBJ2-7	-	-	CASSPGAGLSVYEQYF	TGCGCCAGCAGCCCAGGAGCCGGACTCTCGGTTTACGAGCAGTACTTC
TRBV4-2	TRBJ2-2	-	-	CASSQDPGANTGELFF	TGTGCCAGCAGCCAAGATCCGGGGGCGAACACCGGGGAGCTGTTTTTT
TRBV2	TRBJ1-1	-	-	CASSDVQGWTEAFF	TGTGCCAGCAGTGATGTCCAGGGTTGGACTGAAGCTTTCTTT
TRBV28	TRBJ2-5	-	TRBD2	CASATPSGLRKTQYF	TGTGCCAGCGCAACCCCCTCGGGACTAAGAAAGACCCAGTACTTC
TRBV6-5	TRBJ2-5	-	TRBD2	CASSEGERGYLQYF	TGTGCCAGCTCGGAGGGTGAGCGGGGGTACCTCCAGTACTTC
TRBV11-2	TRBJ2-3	-	-	CASSLLRQSSTDTQYF	TGTGCCAGCAGCTTACTCAGACAGTCTAGCACAGATACGCAGTATTTT
TRBV2	TRBJ1-2	-	TRBD1	CASSIGTALNYGYTF	TGTGCCAGCAGTATCGGGACAGCCCTGAACTATGGCTACACCTTC
TRBV4-1	TRBJ1-5	once	TRBD1	CASSQDQGAGGRNQPQHF	TGCGCCAGCAGCCAAGATCAGGGAGCAGGGGGACGTAATCAGCCCCAGCATTTT
TRBV18	TRBJ1-5	-	-	CASSPPGLGRNQPQHF	TGTGCCAGCTCACCCCCAGGCCTGGGGCGCAATCAGCCCCAGCATTTT
TRBV6-1	TRBJ1-1	-	TRBD1	CASSERTGGAFF	TGTGCCAGCAGTGAAAGAACAGGGGGAGCTTTCTTT
TRBV13	TRBJ2-5	-	-	CASSLGGEETQYF	TGTGCCAGCAGCTTAGGCGGGGAAGAGACCCAGTACTTC
TRBV6-5	TRBJ2-1	-	TRBD1	CATSGTGGINEQFF	TGTGCCACATCCGGGACAGGGGGAATTAATGAGCAGTTCTTC
TRBV24-1	TRBJ2-1	-	-	CATSAGLPYNEQFF	TGTGCCACCAGTGCAGGACTCCCCTACAATGAGCAGTTCTTC
TRBV27	TRBJ1-2	once	-	CASSLGANYGYTF	TGTGCCAGCAGTTTAGGAGCTAACTATGGCTACACCTTC
TRBV4-1	TRBJ2-7	-	TRBD2	CASSQGLADSYEQYF	TGCGCCAGCAGCCAGGGACTAGCGGATTCCTACGAGCAGTACTTC
TRBV25-1	TRBJ2-7	-	-	CARPIPSVPYEQYF	TGTGCCAGACCAATTCCTTCGGTACCCTACGAGCAGTACTTC
TRBV19	TRBJ2-7	-	TRBD1	CASSMQGAYEQYF	TGTGCCAGTAGTATGCAGGGGGCCTACGAGCAGTACTTC
TRBV20-1	TRBJ2-1	-	-	CSARRNREQFF	TGCAGTGCTAGACGGAACAGGGAGCAGTTCTTC
TRBV28	TRBJ2-5	-	TRBD1	CASRLGTGGQETQYF	TGTGCCAGCAGACTCGGGACAGGGGGGCAAGAGACCCAGTACTTC
TRBV7-2	TRBJ1-1	-	-	CASSPLSNTEAFF	TGTGCCAGCAGTCCCCTCTCGAACACTGAAGCTTTCTTT
TRBV20-1	TRBJ2-5	-	-	CSATGLETQYF	TGCAGTGCTACTGGGCTGGAGACCCAGTACTTC